This record looks at one TCR beta chain sequence and its context. This specimen comes from a study of CD8+ T cells in alopecia areata. Turning to the study itself: Tofacitinib continued for 6 to 18 months and was then withheld for 6 months.

RNA extraction was followed by reverse transcription into cDNA, which acted as the sequencing template. Assay used: immunoSEQ multiplex PCR; TCRdb lists only in-frame clones, some missing. The repertoire holds 150,000 to 200,000 clones, with 67% as singletons. Germline V lookup: CDR1 SGHTA, CDR2 FQGNSA. The V end lost 6 bases, the J end lost 6 bases, and 10 bases lay between the germline ends. CDR3 length: 12 amino acids. The chain joins TRBV7-2 to TRBJ2-3; D is unclear. Material: CD8+ T cells sorted from blood, obtained at week 0. This receptor was obtained from a human donor with alopecia areata. In DNA, the CDR3 is TGTGCCAGCAGTTATGTCGGGGATACGCAGTATTTT. It translates to CASSYVGDTQYF.